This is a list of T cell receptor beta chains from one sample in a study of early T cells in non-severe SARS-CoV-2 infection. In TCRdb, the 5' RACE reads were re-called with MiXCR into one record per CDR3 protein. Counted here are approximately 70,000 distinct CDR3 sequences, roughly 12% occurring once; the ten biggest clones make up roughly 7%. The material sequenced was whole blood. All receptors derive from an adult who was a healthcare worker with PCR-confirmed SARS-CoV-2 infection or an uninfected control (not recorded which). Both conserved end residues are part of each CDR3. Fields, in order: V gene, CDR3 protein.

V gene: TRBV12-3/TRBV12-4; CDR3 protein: CASSLGRAGDNEQFF
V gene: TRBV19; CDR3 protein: CASSLGQGVRPGETQYF
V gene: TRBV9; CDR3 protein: CASSLDRGRPDTQYF
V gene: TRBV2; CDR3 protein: CASGDRGVYEQYF
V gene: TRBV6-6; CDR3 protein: CASSNPASGGIETQYF
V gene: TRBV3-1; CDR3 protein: CASSQGDREKQYF
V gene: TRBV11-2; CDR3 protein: CASSLEGLAGGADTQYF
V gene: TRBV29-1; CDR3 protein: CSAGEVQPQHF
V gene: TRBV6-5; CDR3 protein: CASRQGRHTEAFF
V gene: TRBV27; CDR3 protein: CASRTGVAQPQHF
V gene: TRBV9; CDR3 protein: CASSPKKTGVGETQYF
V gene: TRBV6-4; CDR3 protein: CASSIDGAGELFF
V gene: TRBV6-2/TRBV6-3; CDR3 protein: CASSFAGRLFYEQYF
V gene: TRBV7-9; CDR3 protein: CASSRDSLVDTQYF
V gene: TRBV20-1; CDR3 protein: CSARDPLQGAYEQYF
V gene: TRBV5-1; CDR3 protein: CASSLVFPSEQFF
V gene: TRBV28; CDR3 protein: CASSSGGGNNEQFF
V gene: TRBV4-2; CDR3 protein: CASSQGTGGDREQFF
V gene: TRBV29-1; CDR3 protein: CSGTDFSYEQYF
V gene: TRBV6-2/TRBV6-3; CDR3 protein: CASSYRAAGKTEAFF